What follows are 28 T cell receptor beta chains derived from one specimen sequenced in a study of naive and memory T cell subsets. The beta constant-region primer was an equimolar mix of two oligonucleotides covering TRBC1 and TRBC2. TCRdb passed the UMI-ligation and nested PCR reads through MiXCR, listing each CDR3 protein once. The profile covers approximately 85,000 distinct CDR3 sequences, with roughly 7.3% appearing a single time and about 1.6% taken by the ten largest. Sequenced input: central memory CD4+ T cells from blood. These receptors came from a human donor in good health.

This clonotype was recorded at least ten times. The genes are TRBV6-2 or TRBV6-3 and TRBJ1-4; TRBD1 matches at 11 bases. The length of the CDR3 is 15 residues. The trim removed 6 bases at V and 6 bases at J, leaving 6 bases unmatched. Germline CDR1 is MNHEY and CDR2 is SVGEGT. This CDR3 is CASRPPGQGDEKLFF. CDR3 nucleotides: TGTGCCAGCAGACCTCCGGGACAGGGGGATGAAAAACTGTTTTTT.

This clonotype was seen many times. V gene TRBV12-2 combines with J gene TRBJ2-3. TRBV12-2 is a known pseudogene. The CDR3 totals 18 residues. The CDR3 DNA is TGTGCAAGTCGCTTTCACAGAACTACAGTAGACAGCACAGATACGCAGTATTTT. As protein: CASRFHRTTVDSTDTQYF.

The sample holds many counts of this clonotype. This chain connects TRBV12-3 or TRBV12-4 to TRBJ1-5; the match to TRBD1 covers 7 bases. The CDR3 spans 15 residues. Unmatched junction bases numbered 9, after V lost 6 bases and J lost 4 bases. CDR3 coding DNA: TGTGCCAGCAGCCGACGACGACAGGGAAATCAGCCCCAGCATTTT. Translated, it gives CASSRRRQGNQPQHF.

In this sample, this clonotype turned up many times. An end of the junction does not agree with germline; a read error may underlie this. The genes are TRBV11-2 and TRBJ2-1; TRBD1 might be the D (5 bases). The CDR3 has 12 amino acids. Germline lookup yields CDR1 SGHAT and CDR2 FQNNGV. As DNA, the CDR3 is TGTGCCAGCAGCTTTAGGGGCGACCGCCGGGTCTTC. Translation: CASSFRGDRRVF.

About this clonotype itself: Given a much more abundant clone one base away, this may be a read error. The chain couples TRBV5-1 to TRBJ2-3; 8 nucleotides match TRBD2. Germline V gene sequence: CDR1 SGHRS, CDR2 YFSETQ. The length of the CDR3 is 14 residues. Written as DNA, the CDR3 is TGCGCCAGCACCGAAGGACTAGCAGGAGATACGCAGTGTTTT. Protein sequence: CASTEGLAGDTQCF.

V is TRBV5-1 and J is TRBJ2-5; D is uncertain. The CDR3 runs 16 residues. CDR1 is SGHRS, CDR2 YFSETQ, per germline. V lost 0 bases, J lost 1 base, and 13 bases lay in between. The CDR3 sequence is CASSLAMRSSQETQYF. The CDR3 DNA sequence: TGCGCCAGCAGCTTGGCCATGAGATCTTCCCAAGAGACCCAGTACTTC.

This clonotype appeared a few times. The gene calls are TRBV9 and TRBJ2-3; D is ambiguous. The CDR3 totals 13 residues. The V end was cut by 1 base, the J end by 6 bases, with 9 bases between. CDR1 is SGDLS and CDR2 is YYNGEE in the germline V gene. The CDR3 region is CASSVRDWDTQYF. In DNA, the CDR3 is TGTGCCAGCAGCGTAAGGGATTGGGATACGCAGTATTTT. Full variable domain (missing parts from reference TRBV9 and TRBJ2-3): DSGVTQTPKHLITATGQRVTLRCSPRSGDLSVYWYQQSLDQGLQFLIQYYNGEERAKGNILERFSAQQFPDLHSELNLSSLELGDSALYFCASSVRDWDTQYFGPGTRLTVL.

This clonotype was recorded many times. This chain connects TRBV6-6 to TRBJ1-4; tentatively, D is TRBD1 (6 bases). Germline-derived CDR1 and CDR2 are MNHNY and SVGAGI (reference sequence). The V and J ends lost 7 bases and 5 bases respectively, with 8 bases between them. This CDR3 region has 12 residues. The CDR3 loop reads CASNGQNEKLFF. The CDR3 region has the DNA TGTGCCAGCAACGGACAGAATGAAAAACTGTTTTTT.

There are a few counts of this clonotype. J is TRBJ1-5 and V is TRBV28; no clear D gene. Germline V gives CDR1 MDHEN, CDR2 SYDVKM. The CDR3 is 15 residues long. The ends were cut back, 8 bases at V and 2 bases at J, with 16 bases in the middle. In nucleotides, the CDR3 is TGTGCCAGCTTCCCAGGCCTAAGCGGCAATCAGCCCCAGCATTTT. This encodes CASFPGLSGNQPQHF.

This clonotype came up many times. The chain's CDR3 is CASSLMRETEAFF. CDR3 sequence (DNA): TGTGCCAGCAGCCTAATGAGGGAAACTGAAGCTTTCTTT. The chain joins TRBV11-2 to TRBJ1-1; the D is unclear. The CDR3 contains 13 residues. In germline, CDR1 is SGHAT, CDR2 FQNNGV. V lost 5 bases, J lost 5 bases, and 12 bases lay in between.

The table lists this clonotype with many counts. CDR3 sequence: CAWKISGGVAETQYF. The CDR3 nucleotides are TGTGCCTGGAAAATTAGCGGGGGGGTCGCAGAGACCCAGTACTTC. This chain joins TRBV30 and TRBJ2-5; 11 bases line up with TRBD2. Per the germline V gene, CDR1 is GTSNPN and CDR2 is SVGIG (reference sequence). V lost 4 bases, J lost 4 bases, and 8 bases stayed unmatched. This CDR3 is 15 amino acids long.

This clonotype has only a few counts. The chain has TRBV5-1 and TRBJ1-1; no reliable D call. Trimming removed 1 base at V and 0 bases at J, with 10 bases between. The CDR3 contains 15 residues. From germline, CDR1 is SGHRS and CDR2 YFSETQ. The CDR3 here is CASSLSPALNTEAFF. DNA for the CDR3: TGCGCCAGCAGCTTGTCCCCAGCCCTGAACACTGAAGCTTTCTTT.

Comments on this clonotype: This may come from a read error, since a much larger clone is one base off. The chain links TRBV29-1 to TRBJ1-2; weak D call: TRBD1 (5 bases). The V and J ends lost 4 bases and 2 bases respectively, with 14 bases between them. Germline V CDR1 and CDR2: SQVTM, ANQGSEA. The CDR3 runs to 14 residues. In nucleotides, the CDR3 is TGCAGCGTTGGGGGGTTACAGCGCAACTATGGCTACACCTTC. Translation: CSVGGLQRNYGYTF.

V gene TRBV20-1 combines with J gene TRBJ1-3, with D unresolved. The CDR3 totals 13 residues. V dropped 5 bases and J dropped 0 bases, with 8 bases sitting between them. CDR1 is DFQATT, CDR2 SNEGSKA, per germline (reference sequence). CDR3 sequence (DNA): TGCAGTGCTCCCTGGGGCTCTGGAAACACCATATATTTT. Translating it yields CSAPWGSGNTIYF.

This clonotype was seen many times. This rearrangement joins TRBV6-5 to TRBJ2-1; weak D call: TRBD1 (6 bases). This CDR3 has 17 amino acids. Germline lookup yields CDR1 MNHEY and CDR2 SVGAGI. With 3 bases removed from V and 5 bases from J, the gap between germline ends came to 20 bases. CDR3 protein: CASSYLSPTGRNNEQFF. The DNA of the CDR3 is TGTGCCAGCAGTTATTTATCGCCGACAGGCCGAAACAATGAGCAGTTCTTC.

In this sample, this clonotype turned up many times. The J gene is TRBJ1-4, the V gene TRBV7-2; a weak D match, TRBD1 (6 bases). The CDR3 loop spans 13 amino acids. Trimming took off 6 bases at V and 7 bases at J, with 12 bases between the two ends. Germline-derived CDR1 and CDR2 are SGHTA and FQGNSA. CDR3 nucleotide sequence: TGTGCCAGCAGGTCGACAGGAGGTGAAAAACTGTTTTTT. Residues: CASRSTGGEKLFF.

Notes on this clonotype: Given a much more abundant clone one base away, this may be a read error. The V call is TRBV29-1, the J call TRBJ1-1; D gene unclear. The CDR3 is 13 residues long. Trimming left V 5 bases short and J 1 base short, with 11 bases between. Germline V gene lookup returns CDR1 SQVTM and CDR2 ANQGSEA. For the CDR3, the DNA is TGCAGCGTTTCATCAGCCCCGAACACTGAAGCTTTCTTT. The encoded protein is CSVSSAPNTEAFF.

In its sample, this clonotype was seen many times. The CDR3 loop reads CASSIGGGLAGHEQYF. For the CDR3, the DNA is TGTGCCAGTAGTATAGGTGGGGGACTAGCGGGGCACGAGCAGTACTTC. This sequence joins TRBV19 and TRBJ2-7, with 13 bases that match TRBD2. The CDR3 has 16 amino acids. V lost 1 base, J lost 5 bases, and 5 bases stayed unmatched. Per germline, CDR1 LNHDA and CDR2 SQIVND (reference sequence).

Only a few counts were recorded for this clonotype. The chain carries TRBV5-6 and TRBJ2-1; TRBD2 matches at 7 bases. Per the germline V gene, CDR1 is SGHDT and CDR2 is YYEEEE. The CDR3 runs 15 residues. V was clipped by 4 bases and J by 5 bases; unmatched bases: 9. The CDR3 nucleotides read TGTGCCAGCAGCCGGGACTACCCATCTAACAATGAGCAGTTCTTC. It is translated as CASSRDYPSNNEQFF.

This clonotype was counted a few times. V usage is TRBV18 and J usage is TRBJ2-1; D might be TRBD2 (6 bases). The CDR3 extends over 14 amino acids. Germline V lookup: CDR1 KGHSH, CDR2 LQKENI. V lost 3 bases and J 7 bases, leaving 13 bases between the germline ends. CDR3 protein: CASSPWGAGNEQFF. The CDR3 nucleotides read TGTGCCAGCTCACCCTGGGGTGCGGGGAATGAGCAGTTCTTC. Combining the CDR3 with reference TRBV18 and TRBJ2-1 gives the whole variable domain NAGVMQNPRHLVRRRGQEARLRCSPMKGHSHVYWYRQLPEEGLKFMVYLQKENIIDESGMPKERFSAEFPKEGPSILRIQQVVRGDSAAYFCASSPWGAGNEQFFGPGTRLTVL.

This clonotype was counted between two and nine times. The chain uses TRBV19 and TRBJ1-3; D remains unclear. Per germline, CDR1 LNHDA and CDR2 SQIVND (reference sequence). V was trimmed by 5 bases and J by 0 bases, leaving 11 bases between them. The CDR3 spans 15 residues. The DNA for the CDR3 is TGTGCCAGTAGTCCAACAAATCCCTCTGGAAACACCATATATTTT. The encoded protein is CASSPTNPSGNTIYF. Variable domain in full (rest from reference TRBV19 and TRBJ1-3): DGGITQSPKYLFRKEGQNVTLSCEQNLNHDAMYWYRQDPGQGLRLIYYSQIVNDFQKGDIAEGYSVSREKKESFPLTVTSAQKNPTAFYLCASSPTNPSGNTIYFGEGSWLTVV.

V and J are TRBV28 and TRBJ2-1, with TRBD2 identical over 9 bases. Germline V CDR1 and CDR2: MDHEN, SYDVKM. The CDR3 spans 23 residues. V lost 2 bases to trimming and J lost 0 bases; unmatched junction nucleotides: 23. The CDR3 bases are TGTGCCAGCAGTTTAGGAGGACTCCGGCTAGCGGGGACCCCCGCAAGCTCCTACAATGAGCAGTTCTTC. Protein product: CASSLGGLRLAGTPASSYNEQFF.

This rearrangement joins TRBV3-1 to TRBJ2-3, with 7 bases that match TRBD2. The CDR3 spans 16 residues. After removal of 3 bases from V and 6 bases from J, the junction contained 12 bases not matched to a gene. Looked up from germline, CDR1 is LGHDT and CDR2 is YNNKEL (reference sequence). This CDR3 reads CASSQDPRLAGDTQYF. CDR3 sequence (DNA): TGTGCCAGCAGCCAGGACCCTAGACTAGCAGGCGATACGCAGTATTTT.

This clonotype was observed many times. The CDR3 coding sequence is TGTGCCAGCAGCGTATTGTCCGGGACAGGCACAGATACGCAGTATTTT. Protein: CASSVLSGTGTDTQYF. V is TRBV5-4 and J is TRBJ2-3; 7 bases match TRBD1. The J segment lost 1 base and the V segment lost 4 bases, leaving 9 bases of the junction unmatched. CDR1 is SGHNT, CDR2 YYREEE, per germline (reference sequence). CDR3 length: 16 residues.

The chain has TRBV7-9 and TRBJ2-7, with D unclear. The CDR3 runs to 13 residues. Germline values: CDR1 SEHNR, CDR2 FQNEAQ (reference sequence). With 3 bases removed from V and 0 bases from J, the gap between germline ends came to 6 bases. The CDR3 protein is CASSFMSSYEQYF. CDR3 bases: TGTGCCAGCAGCTTCATGAGCTCCTACGAGCAGTACTTC.

Many counts were recorded for this clonotype. The J gene is TRBJ2-5, the V gene TRBV12-3 or TRBV12-4; TRBD1 is a possible D gene (6 bases). Trimming cost V 6 bases and J 1 base, with 9 bases left between them. The CDR3 covers 13 residues. The chain's CDR3 is CASRHRVQETQYF. The CDR3 DNA is TGTGCCAGCAGACACAGGGTCCAAGAGACCCAGTACTTC.

This chain joins TRBV28 and TRBJ2-3; 13 bases map to TRBD2. Germline V gene data show CDR1 as MDHEN and CDR2 as SYDVKM. V lost 3 bases to trimming and J lost 4 bases; unmatched junction nucleotides: 16. The CDR3 is made up of 20 amino acids. The CDR3 coding sequence is TGTGCCAGCAGTTTGAGGGGACCGGGACTAGCGGGGAGAGCGGCAGATACGCAGTATTTT. Translating it yields CASSLRGPGLAGRAADTQYF.

The chain is built from TRBV7-2 and TRBJ2-3; D perhaps matches TRBD1 (5 bases). V gave up 3 bases and J gave up 1 base, with 14 bases separating them. This CDR3 is 16 amino acids long. Per germline, CDR1 SGHTA and CDR2 FQGNSA. CDR3 bases: TGTGCCAGCAGCTTCTCTTCTGACAGCCGCACAGATACGCAGTATTTT. This gives the protein CASSFSSDSRTDTQYF.